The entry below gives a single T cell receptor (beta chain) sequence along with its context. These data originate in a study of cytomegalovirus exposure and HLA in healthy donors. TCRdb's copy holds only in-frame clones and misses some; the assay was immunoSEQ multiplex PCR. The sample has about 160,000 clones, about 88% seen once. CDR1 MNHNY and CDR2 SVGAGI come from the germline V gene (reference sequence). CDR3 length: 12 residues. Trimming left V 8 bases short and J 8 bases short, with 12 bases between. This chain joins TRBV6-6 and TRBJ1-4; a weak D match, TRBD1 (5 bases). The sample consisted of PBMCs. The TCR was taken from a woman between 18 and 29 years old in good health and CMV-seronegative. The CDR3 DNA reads TGTGCCAGCTGCAGGGTTTTCGAAAAACTGTTTTTT. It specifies CASCRVFEKLFF.